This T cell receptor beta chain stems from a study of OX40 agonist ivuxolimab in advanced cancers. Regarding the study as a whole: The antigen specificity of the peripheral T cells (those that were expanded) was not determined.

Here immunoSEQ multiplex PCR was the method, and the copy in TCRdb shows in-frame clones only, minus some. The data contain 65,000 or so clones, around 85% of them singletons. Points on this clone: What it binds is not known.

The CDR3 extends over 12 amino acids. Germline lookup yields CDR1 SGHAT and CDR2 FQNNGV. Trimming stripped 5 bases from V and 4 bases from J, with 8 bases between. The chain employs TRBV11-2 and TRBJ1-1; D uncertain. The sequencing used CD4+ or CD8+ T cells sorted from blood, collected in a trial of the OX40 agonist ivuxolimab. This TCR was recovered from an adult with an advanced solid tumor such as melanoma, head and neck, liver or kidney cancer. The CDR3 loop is CASSPSGTEAFF. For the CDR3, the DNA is TGTGCCAGCAGCCCCAGTGGCACTGAAGCTTTCTTT. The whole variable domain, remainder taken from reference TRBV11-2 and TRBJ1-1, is EAGVAQSPRYKIIEKRQSVAFWCNPISGHATLYWYQQILGQGPKLLIQFQNNGVVDDSQLPKDRFSAERLKGVDSTLKIQPAKLEDSAVYLCASSPSGTEAFFGQGTRLTVV.